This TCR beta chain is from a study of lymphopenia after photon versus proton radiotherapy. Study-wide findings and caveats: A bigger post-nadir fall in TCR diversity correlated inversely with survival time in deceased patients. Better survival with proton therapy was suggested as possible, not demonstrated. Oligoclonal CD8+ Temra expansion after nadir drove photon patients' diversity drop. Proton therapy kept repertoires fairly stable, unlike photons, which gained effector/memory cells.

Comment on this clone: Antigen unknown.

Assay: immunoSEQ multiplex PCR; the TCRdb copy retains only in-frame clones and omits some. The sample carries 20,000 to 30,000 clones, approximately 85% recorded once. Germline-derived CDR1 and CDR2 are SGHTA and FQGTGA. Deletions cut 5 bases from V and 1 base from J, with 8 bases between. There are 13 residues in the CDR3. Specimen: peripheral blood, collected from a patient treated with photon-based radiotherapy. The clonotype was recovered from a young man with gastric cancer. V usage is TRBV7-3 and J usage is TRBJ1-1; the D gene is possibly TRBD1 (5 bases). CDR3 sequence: CASSGAANTEAFF. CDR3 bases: TGTGCCAGCAGCGGGGCGGCGAACACTGAAGCTTTCTTT.